This T cell receptor beta chain came from a study of T cells after yellow fever vaccination. One entry per CDR3 protein results from TCRdb running MiXCR on the 5' RACE reads. The sample contains 500,000 to 700,000 distinct CDR3 sequences, about 19% of which appear only once. There are 15 residues in the CDR3. Germline V gives CDR1 DFQATT, CDR2 SNEGSKA (reference sequence). V gave up 3 bases and J gave up 3 bases; unmatched junction bases: 6. The source is a man aged 30-40 years who received the YFV17D yellow fever vaccine. Sequenced here: PBMCs, sampled 15 days after the yellow fever booster vaccination. The chain recombines TRBV20-1 with TRBJ2-1; 9 bases fit TRBD2. The CDR3 loop reads CSASFLAGNYNEQFF. DNA of the CDR3: TGCAGTGCTAGTTTTCTAGCGGGAAACTACAATGAGCAGTTCTTC.